This TCR beta chain was captured by sequencing in a study of OX40 agonist ivuxolimab in advanced cancers. The assay was immunoSEQ multiplex PCR, and TCRdb's table has in-frame clones only and misses some. The sample has approximately 60,000 clones; around 87% are singletons. The CDR3 has 15 residues. V lost 0 bases and J 7 bases, leaving 10 bases between the germline ends. Germline-derived CDR1 and CDR2 are LNHDA and SQIVND (reference sequence). This chain connects TRBV19 to TRBJ1-6, with a possible D match to TRBD1 (5 bases). Sequencing was performed on CD4+ or CD8+ T cells sorted from blood, taken in a trial of the OX40 agonist ivuxolimab. This TCR was sampled from an adult with an advanced solid tumor such as melanoma, head and neck, liver or kidney cancer. CDR3: CASSIDSGPNSPLHF. For the CDR3, the DNA is TGTGCCAGTAGTATAGATTCAGGGCCCAATTCACCCCTCCACTTT.